Shown below are 9 T cell receptor beta chains from a single sample sequenced in a study of OX40 agonist ivuxolimab in advanced cancers. Generated by immunoSEQ multiplex PCR, the TCRdb table keeps only in-frame clones and is missing some. The sample comprises some 66,000 clones, about three quarters of which are singletons, and over 1.5% rests with the top ten. The material was CD4+ or CD8+ T cells sorted from blood, obtained in a trial of the OX40 agonist ivuxolimab. The receptors here all came from an adult with an advanced solid tumor such as melanoma, head and neck, liver or kidney cancer.

The sample holds one count of this clone. The rearrangement links TRBV7-9 to TRBJ2-1; 9 bases are shared with TRBD2. Germline loops: CDR1 SEHNR, CDR2 FQNEAQ (reference sequence). V lost 5 bases to trimming and J lost 6 bases; unmatched junction nucleotides: 8. The CDR3 loop spans 15 amino acids. The CDR3 region has the DNA TGTGCCAGCAGCGTGGGACTAGCCCGTCTCAATGAGCAGTTCTTC. Amino acid sequence: CASSVGLARLNEQFF.

V and J are TRBV20-1 and TRBJ2-5, with unresolved D. V gave up 6 bases and J gave up 1 base, with 6 bases separating them. There are 11 residues in the CDR3. The germline V gene encodes CDR1 DFQATT and CDR2 SNEGSKA (reference sequence). The CDR3: CSATAQETQYF. In DNA, the CDR3 is TGCAGTGCAACAGCCCAAGAGACCCAGTACTTC.

This clone has a handful of counts. The chain is built from TRBV7-2 and TRBJ2-7; 10 bases match TRBD2. The V gene's germline CDR1 is SGHTA and CDR2 FQGNSA. V was clipped by 1 base and J by 3 bases; unmatched bases: 6. This CDR3 contains 16 residues. The CDR3 region is CASSLVAASGSYEQYF. The CDR3 nucleotides read TGTGCCAGCAGCTTAGTAGCGGCTAGCGGGAGCTACGAGCAGTACTTC.

V and J are TRBV28 and TRBJ2-7; TRBD1 aligns across 9 bases. The J segment lost 5 bases and the V segment lost 6 bases, leaving 8 bases of the junction unmatched. This CDR3 is built from 14 residues. CDR1 and CDR2 from the germline V gene are MDHEN and SYDVKM. The CDR3 bases are TGTGCCAGCAGGGGGACAGGGAAGCGCAACGAGCAGTACTTC. Protein sequence: CASRGTGKRNEQYF.

This chain joins TRBV6-1 and TRBJ2-3; D remains unclear. CDR3 size: 14 residues. The V gene lost 7 bases and the J gene lost 2 bases, with 13 bases spanning the gap. The germline CDR1 and CDR2 sequences are MNHNS and SASEGT. DNA of the CDR3: TGTGCCAGCAAACCCCACGAAAACACAGATACGCAGTATTTT. It codes for CASKPHENTDTQYF.

V gene TRBV27 combines with J gene TRBJ2-5; D call uncertain. The CDR3 runs 13 residues. Germline-derived CDR1 and CDR2 are MNHEY and SMNVEV (reference sequence). V was cut by 1 base and J by 2 bases, with 5 bases left in between. The CDR3 loop reads CASSLFRQETQYF. The CDR3, as DNA: TGTGCCAGCAGTTTATTTAGACAAGAGACCCAGTACTTC.

This clone was seen a few times. The chain recombines TRBV28 with TRBJ2-5; 9 bases match TRBD2. Germline CDR1 is MDHEN and CDR2 is SYDVKM. J lost 5 bases, V lost 3 bases, and 10 bases had no gene match. The CDR3 is made up of 16 amino acids. The DNA for the CDR3 is TGTGCCAGCAGTTTTTCCCCCAGCGGGAGGCGGGAGACCCAGTACTTC. Its protein product is CASSFSPSGRRETQYF.

This clone occurred once. This sequence joins TRBV5-1 and TRBJ1-5, with 10 bases fitting TRBD1. J lost 7 bases, V lost 0 bases, and 7 bases had no gene match. Germline CDR1 is SGHRS and CDR2 is YFSETQ. This CDR3 spans 16 amino acids. CDR3 sequence reads: CASSLAGQGNGQPQHF. In DNA form, the CDR3 reads TGCGCCAGCAGCTTGGCGGGACAGGGGAATGGGCAGCCCCAGCATTTT.

The J gene is TRBJ1-1, the V gene TRBV5-4; D remains ambiguous. From germline, CDR1 is SGHNT and CDR2 YYREEE (reference sequence). The CDR3 spans 11 residues. V lost 0 bases and J 12 bases, leaving 9 bases between the germline ends. The CDR3 DNA follows: TGTGCCAGCAGCTTGGACAGTAGGACTTTCTTT. This encodes CASSLDSRTFF.